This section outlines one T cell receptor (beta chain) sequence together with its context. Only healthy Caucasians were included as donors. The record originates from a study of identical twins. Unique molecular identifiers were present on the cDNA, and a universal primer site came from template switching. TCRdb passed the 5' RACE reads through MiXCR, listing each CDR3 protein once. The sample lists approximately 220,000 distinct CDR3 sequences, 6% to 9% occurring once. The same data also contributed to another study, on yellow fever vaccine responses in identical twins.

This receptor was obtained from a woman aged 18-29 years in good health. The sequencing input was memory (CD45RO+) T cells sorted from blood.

CDR3 DNA sequence: TGTGCCAGCAGCTTAGCCAGGGGGAAATCACCCCTCCACTTT. This sequence encodes CASSLARGKSPLHF. J is TRBJ1-6 and V is TRBV7-2; 7 bases fit TRBD1. Unmatched junction bases numbered 3, after V lost 0 bases and J lost 10 bases. CDR1 and CDR2 from the germline V gene are SGHTA and FQGNSA. The CDR3 has 14 amino acids.